The 29 T cell receptor beta chains presented below share a single source sample, sequenced in a study of blood T cell repertoires in COVID-19. Sequencing was performed with immunoSEQ multiplex PCR; in TCRdb, only in-frame clones are kept and a portion is missing. Of about 200,000 clones in the sample, roughly 83% were seen once. The sample taken for sequencing was peripheral blood. The receptor set was obtained from a man between 35 and 55 years old with acute or convalescent COVID-19.

This rearrangement joins TRBV6-5 to TRBJ1-2, with D perhaps TRBD1 (6 bases). CDR1 MNHEY and CDR2 SVGAGI come from the germline V gene. The CDR3 consists of 15 residues. Trimming stripped 2 bases from V and 7 bases from J, with 17 bases between. The CDR3 protein is CASSYMAGVRVGYTF. For the CDR3, the DNA is TGTGCCAGCAGTTACATGGCAGGGGTTAGGGTTGGCTACACCTTC.

The chain joins TRBV29-1 to TRBJ2-7, with D perhaps TRBD1 (5 bases). V lost 1 base and J 1 base, leaving 5 bases between the germline ends. CDR1 and CDR2 from the germline V gene are SQVTM and ANQGSEA. The CDR3 loop spans 12 amino acids. The CDR3 is CSVEGQSYEQYF. The CDR3 DNA is TGCAGCGTTGAAGGACAGTCCTACGAGCAGTACTTC.

This sequence joins TRBV10-1 and TRBJ2-2, with a weak D call TRBD2 (5 bases). V dropped 3 bases and J dropped 1 base, with 15 bases sitting between them. The CDR3 totals 17 residues. CDR1 is WNHNN, CDR2 SYGVQD, per germline (reference sequence). Here the CDR3 reads CASSDVPRVKNTGELFF. CDR3 DNA: TGCGCCAGCAGTGATGTCCCGCGGGTTAAGAACACCGGGGAGCTGTTTTTT.

The chain uses TRBV9 and TRBJ2-7; 7 bases agree with TRBD2. The germline CDR1 and CDR2 sequences are SGDLS and YYNGEE. CDR3 length equals 15 residues. The J segment lost 1 base and the V segment lost 0 bases, leaving 4 bases of the junction unmatched. CDR3 coding DNA: TGTGCCAGCAGCGTAGGGCTAGCGGCTTCCTACGAGCAGTACTTC. This translates into CASSVGLAASYEQYF. Combining the CDR3 with reference TRBV9 and TRBJ2-7 gives the whole variable domain DSGVTQTPKHLITATGQRVTLRCSPRSGDLSVYWYQQSLDQGLQFLIQYYNGEERAKGNILERFSAQQFPDLHSELNLSSLELGDSALYFCASSVGLAASYEQYFGPGTRLTVT.

The V gene is TRBV3-1 (or the pseudogene TRBV3-2), the J gene TRBJ2-1; D is unclear. Trimming removed 5 bases at V and 4 bases at J, with 12 bases between. The CDR3 spans 14 residues. Germline assignment: CDR1 LGHDT and CDR2 YNNKEL (reference sequence). Here the CDR3 DNA reads TGTGCCAGCAGCTCCCGTTCCTTATACAATGAGCAGTTCTTC. It specifies CASSSRSLYNEQFF.

This chain uses TRBV5-1 with TRBJ2-7; a possible D gene is TRBD1 (5 bases). CDR1 and CDR2 from the germline V gene are SGHRS and YFSETQ. This CDR3 is built from 14 residues. With 2 bases removed from V and 2 bases from J, the gap between germline ends came to 11 bases. This CDR3 reads CASSFSQVPYEQYF. The CDR3 DNA is TGCGCCAGCAGCTTTTCACAGGTACCCTACGAGCAGTACTTC. Complete variable domain (other parts from reference TRBV5-1 and TRBJ2-7): KAGVTQTPRYLIKTRGQQVTLSCSPISGHRSVSWYQQTPGQGLQFLFEYFSETQRNKGNFPGRFSGRQFSNSRSEMNVSTLELGDSALYLCASSFSQVPYEQYFGPGTRLTVT.

J is TRBJ1-5 and V is TRBV5-1, with TRBD1 matching 10 bases. Germline CDR1 is SGHRS and CDR2 is YFSETQ. V gave up 3 bases and J gave up 6 bases; unmatched junction bases: 6. The CDR3 contains 15 residues. CDR3 coding DNA: TGCGCCAGCAGCTCGGGGACAGGGGAGACTCAGCCCCAGCATTTT. Translation gives CASSSGTGETQPQHF.

V gene TRBV9 combines with J gene TRBJ2-7; 9 positions agree with TRBD2. The junction had 12 bases not matched to a gene; V was cut back by 0 bases and J by 2 bases. CDR3 length: 18 residues. CDR1 SGDLS and CDR2 YYNGEE come from the germline V gene. The CDR3 loop is CASSVGLAGPANTYEQYF. Written as DNA, the CDR3 is TGTGCCAGCAGCGTAGGGCTAGCGGGACCCGCAAATACCTACGAGCAGTACTTC.

V and J are TRBV11-2 and TRBJ2-1, with TRBD2 identical over 9 bases. Germline trimming cut 5 bases from V and 5 bases from J; bases unmatched to any gene: 7. Germline V gene data show CDR1 as SGHAT and CDR2 as FQNNGV. The length of the CDR3 is 15 residues. This CDR3 reads CASSPGTSRDNEQFF. The CDR3 bases are TGTGCCAGCAGCCCCGGGACTAGCAGGGACAATGAGCAGTTCTTC.

The V call is TRBV15, the J call TRBJ2-7; 9 bases are a match to TRBD2. Germline lookup yields CDR1 LNHNV and CDR2 YYDKDF (reference sequence). Trimming removed 1 base from V and 3 bases from J; junction bases left unmatched: 7. The CDR3 has 16 amino acids. CDR3 sequence (DNA): TGTGCCACCAGCAGAGGTGGTAGCGGGGGAAGCTACGAGCAGTACTTC. Amino acid sequence: CATSRGGSGGSYEQYF.

The rearrangement links TRBV3-1 (or the pseudogene TRBV3-2) to TRBJ1-3; D perhaps matches TRBD1 (6 bases). CDR1 and CDR2 (germline): LGHDT, YNNKEL (reference sequence). This CDR3 is built from 13 residues. Trimming removed 3 bases from V and 4 bases from J, with 7 bases in between. CDR3 coding DNA: TGTGCCAGCAGCCAGGGGGCCGGAAACACCATATATTTT. It translates to CASSQGAGNTIYF.

The chain links TRBV7-8 to TRBJ1-2; TRBD1 might be the D (6 bases). Trimming took 1 base from V and 8 from J, leaving 14 bases between them. Germline lookup yields CDR1 SGHVS and CDR2 FQNEAQ. This CDR3 comprises 14 residues. CDR3 region: CASSLEGGQRGYTF. DNA of the CDR3: TGTGCCAGCAGCTTAGAGGGTGGACAGCGAGGCTACACCTTC. Full variable domain (missing parts from reference TRBV7-8 and TRBJ1-2): GAGVSQSPRYKVAKRGQDVALRCDPISGHVSLFWYQQALGQGPEFLTYFQNEAQLDKSGLPSDRFFAERPEGSVSTLKIQRTQQEDSAVYLCASSLEGGQRGYTFGSGTRLTVV.

This chain joins TRBV7-2 and TRBJ1-2, with 7 bases fitting TRBD1. Germline loops: CDR1 SGHTA, CDR2 FQGNSA. The trim removed 0 bases at V and 5 bases at J, leaving 3 bases unmatched. The CDR3 covers 14 residues. The CDR3 coding sequence is TGTGCCAGCAGCTTAGCGCGACAGGGTTATGGCTACACCTTC. Its protein is CASSLARQGYGYTF.

The DNA for the CDR3 is TGTGCCAGCAGCTTAGGACGGGGAGACTATGGCTACACCTTC. This gives the protein CASSLGRGDYGYTF. The gene calls are TRBV11-1 and TRBJ1-2; D is unclear. Trimming took off 1 base at V and 3 bases at J, with 9 bases between the two ends. This CDR3 has 14 amino acids. The germline V gene encodes CDR1 SGHAT and CDR2 FQDESV (reference sequence).

The chain recombines TRBV7-2 with TRBJ1-2; 7 positions match TRBD1. V lost 1 base to trimming and J lost 5 bases; unmatched junction nucleotides: 4. Germline CDR1 SGHTA, CDR2 FQGNSA. The CDR3 sequence is 14 residues long. DNA for the CDR3: TGTGCCAGCAGCTTAGAACAGGGGAATTATGGCTACACCTTC. It specifies CASSLEQGNYGYTF.

This clone has only a few counts. The V and J genes are TRBV18 and TRBJ1-2; unclear D gene. The CDR3 is made up of 15 amino acids. CDR1 KGHSH and CDR2 LQKENI come from the germline V gene. The ends were cut back, 1 base at V and 4 bases at J, with 13 bases in the middle. The CDR3 reads CASSPLSPASYGYTF. The DNA for the CDR3 is TGTGCCAGCTCACCACTGAGCCCAGCGAGCTATGGCTACACCTTC.

This chain links TRBV5-1 with TRBJ2-1; 7 nucleotides line up with TRBD1. Germline V gene sequence: CDR1 SGHRS, CDR2 YFSETQ. There are 14 residues in the CDR3. V shed 4 bases and J 2 bases; nucleotides not matched to a gene: 3. CDR3 in amino acids: CASSHGTAYNEQFF. In DNA form, the CDR3 reads TGCGCCAGCAGCCACGGGACAGCCTACAATGAGCAGTTCTTC. The entire variable domain, with the rest obtained from reference TRBV5-1 and TRBJ2-1, is as follows: KAGVTQTPRYLIKTRGQQVTLSCSPISGHRSVSWYQQTPGQGLQFLFEYFSETQRNKGNFPGRFSGRQFSNSRSEMNVSTLELGDSALYLCASSHGTAYNEQFFGPGTRLTVL.

J is TRBJ2-2 and V is TRBV30; 9 positions match TRBD1. The CDR3 has 16 amino acids. The germline gives CDR1 GTSNPN, CDR2 SVGIG (reference sequence). After removal of 8 bases from V and 5 bases from J, the junction contained 15 bases not matched to a gene. CDR3 loop: CAGKPGQGIRTGELFF. The CDR3 region has the DNA TGTGCCGGCAAACCGGGACAGGGTATACGAACCGGGGAGCTGTTTTTT.

The chain couples TRBV7-2 to TRBJ2-2; D may be TRBD2 (5 bases). CDR3 length equals 15 residues. CDR1 and CDR2 from the germline V gene are SGHTA and FQGNSA. V lost 5 bases to trimming and J lost 3 bases, with 13 bases between them. In nucleotides, the CDR3 is TGTGCCAGCAGCACTAGTTGGGGTGACACCGGGGAGCTGTTTTTT. This codes for CASSTSWGDTGELFF.

The table lists this clone with a few counts. The genes are TRBV19 and TRBJ1-1, with 7 positions matching TRBD1. The V gene end was trimmed by 7 bases and the J gene end by 2 bases; junction bases not matched to a gene: 4. The germline V gene has CDR1 LNHDA and CDR2 SQIVND (reference sequence). CDR3 length: 13 amino acids. The CDR3 DNA reads TGTGCCAGTAAACGACAGGGTAACACTGAAGCTTTCTTT. This encodes CASKRQGNTEAFF.

The CDR3 bases are TGTGCCAGCAGTGTAGATGTAGCGGGGGTTGAGCAGTTCTTC. Protein: CASSVDVAGVEQFF. The J gene is TRBJ2-1, the V gene TRBV2, with TRBD2 identical over 9 bases. The CDR3 extends over 14 amino acids. The V segment lost 4 bases and the J segment 9 bases; nucleotides outside the gene matches: 7. Germline V lookup: CDR1 SNHLY, CDR2 FYNNEI.

V usage is TRBV7-3 and J usage is TRBJ2-6, with TRBD2 matching 7 bases. V gave up 4 bases and J gave up 1 base; unmatched junction bases: 1. This CDR3 comprises 15 residues. Looked up from germline, CDR1 is SGHTA and CDR2 is FQGTGA. In DNA form, the CDR3 reads TGTGCCAGCAGCTACGGGAGGTCTGGGGCCAACGTCCTGACTTTC. Translating it yields CASSYGRSGANVLTF.

The chain joins TRBV18 to TRBJ1-3, with D unresolved. Germline V lookup: CDR1 KGHSH, CDR2 LQKENI. The CDR3 has 13 amino acids. Trimming stripped 3 bases from V and 2 bases from J, with 5 bases between. The CDR3 bases are TGTGCCAGCTCACCGAGTACTGGAAACACCATATATTTT. It specifies CASSPSTGNTIYF.

This clone has at least ten counts. V usage is TRBV6-5 and J usage is TRBJ2-7; TRBD2 agrees at 12 bases. The CDR3 runs 15 residues. V was clipped by 7 bases and J by 6 bases; unmatched bases: 10. Germline CDR1 MNHEY, CDR2 SVGAGI. The CDR3 loop is CASTNERTSGIEQYF. The CDR3, as DNA: TGTGCCAGCACCAACGAAAGGACTAGCGGGATCGAGCAGTACTTC.

This chain links TRBV29-1 with TRBJ2-7, with TRBD1 matching over 8 bases. Germline-derived CDR1 and CDR2 are SQVTM and ANQGSEA. This CDR3 comprises 12 residues. With 4 bases clipped from V and 6 bases from J, the junction kept 5 bases outside the gene matches. CDR3 protein: CSVGQGFLEQYF. CDR3 DNA: TGCAGCGTTGGACAGGGGTTTCTCGAGCAGTACTTC.

The chain carries TRBV9 and TRBJ1-1; 7 bases fit TRBD1. Germline V gives CDR1 SGDLS, CDR2 YYNGEE. Trimming cost V 0 bases and J 6 bases; bases outside gene matches: 8. This CDR3 is 15 amino acids long. The CDR3 coding sequence is TGTGCCAGCAGCGTAGCAAGAACAGGGGCGGCTGAAGCTTTCTTT. This sequence encodes CASSVARTGAAEAFF.

CDR3 nucleotides: TGCGCCAGCAGCTCAAACACGGGGATAGAAGAGACCCAGTACTTC. Its translation: CASSSNTGIEETQYF. The chain carries TRBV5-1 and TRBJ2-5; D is possibly TRBD2 (5 bases). This CDR3 spans 15 amino acids. The germline V gene has CDR1 SGHRS and CDR2 YFSETQ. V was trimmed by 3 bases and J by 3 bases, leaving 15 bases between them.

The chain links TRBV6-5 to TRBJ1-1; TRBD1 matches at 8 bases. The ends lost 6 bases at V and 4 bases at J; junction bases unmatched: 4. In germline, CDR1 is MNHEY, CDR2 SVGAGI. CDR3 length equals 13 residues. The CDR3 loop is CASRGQGATEAFF. The CDR3 DNA reads as TGTGCCAGCAGAGGACAGGGCGCCACTGAAGCTTTCTTT.

This clone has at least ten counts. The rearrangement links TRBV29-1 to TRBJ2-7; tentative D call: TRBD1 (6 bases). Per the germline V gene, CDR1 is SQVTM and CDR2 is ANQGSEA. The CDR3 runs to 13 residues. The V end was cut by 7 bases, the J end by 4 bases, with 17 bases between. CDR3 DNA: TGCAGCGCTCTGGGGGCATCGGTGTACGAGCAGTACTTC. It yields the protein CSALGASVYEQYF.